These 21 T cell receptor beta chains originate from one sample sequenced in a study of CD4+ T cells in melanoma. Method: immunoSEQ multiplex PCR; TCRdb's copy keeps in-frame clones and lacks some. This table has roughly 60,000 clones, about 72% appearing once. The sample comprised tumor tissue. The receptor source for this set is a human donor with melanoma.

V and J are TRBV6-6 and TRBJ2-7; D may be TRBD1 (5 bases). Looked up from germline, CDR1 is MNHNY and CDR2 is SVGAGI (reference sequence). Trimming took off 5 bases at V and 2 bases at J, with 7 bases between the two ends. CDR3 length: 12 amino acids. The CDR3: CASSLRAYEQYF. As DNA, the CDR3 is TGTGCCAGCAGTCTCAGGGCCTACGAGCAGTACTTC.

This clone was seen a handful of times. Other DNA sequences from this sample encode an identical CDR3 as well. The chain links TRBV5-6 to TRBJ2-1, with 9 bases fitting TRBD1. V was clipped by 2 bases and J by 4 bases; unmatched bases: 4. The CDR3 has 15 residues. CDR1 is SGHDT, CDR2 YYEEEE, per germline. The CDR3, as DNA: TGTGCCAGCAGCTTCGGGGACAGGGCTTACAATGAGCAGTTCTTC. Translating gives CASSFGDRAYNEQFF. The whole variable domain, remainder taken from reference TRBV5-6 and TRBJ2-1, is DAGVTQSPTHLIKTRGQQVTLRCSPKSGHDTVSWYQQALGQGPQFIFQYYEEEERQRGNFPDRFSGHQFPNYSSELNVNALLLGDSALYLCASSFGDRAYNEQFFGPGTRLTVL.

Turning to this clone: Other DNA sequences from this sample encode an identical CDR3 as well. The V gene is TRBV30, the J gene TRBJ2-7, with TRBD1 matching over 9 bases. The germline V gene encodes CDR1 GTSNPN and CDR2 SVGIG (reference sequence). The CDR3 runs to 13 residues. V gave up 4 bases and J gave up 4 bases; unmatched junction bases: 5. DNA for the CDR3: TGTGCCTGGACTGGGACAGGGCGATACGAGCAGTACTTC. Protein product: CAWTGTGRYEQYF.

The chain recombines TRBV7-2 with TRBJ1-2; D not resolved. The V end was cut by 5 bases, the J end by 8 bases, with 15 bases between. The CDR3 is 13 amino acids. CDR1 is SGHTA, CDR2 FQGNSA, per germline. CDR3 DNA sequence: TGTGCCAGCAGCCAAGATAGGGTAGGGGGCTACACCTTC. Its translation: CASSQDRVGGYTF.

This clone appeared once. The rearrangement joins TRBV29-1 to TRBJ2-3; D unresolved. V was clipped by 7 bases and J by 3 bases, with 11 bases between them. Per germline, CDR1 SQVTM and CDR2 ANQGSEA. The length of the CDR3 is 12 residues. The CDR3 region is CSAVATTDTQYF. The CDR3 DNA sequence: TGCAGCGCCGTGGCGACTACAGATACGCAGTATTTT.

The DNA of the CDR3 is TGTGCCAGCAGTGTGGCGGGGCTGGAATATGGCTACACCTTC. Encoded protein: CASSVAGLEYGYTF. The rearrangement uses TRBV27 and TRBJ1-2; D might be TRBD1 (5 bases). Trimming took 5 bases from V and 5 from J, leaving 15 bases between them. This CDR3 spans 14 amino acids. The V gene's germline CDR1 is MNHEY and CDR2 SMNVEV (reference sequence).

The DNA of the CDR3 is TGTGCCAGTAGTATAATGGGGAACACTGAAGCTTTCTTT. It specifies CASSIMGNTEAFF. The rearrangement links TRBV19 to TRBJ1-1, with D unclear. The CDR3 runs 13 residues. Germline loops: CDR1 LNHDA, CDR2 SQIVND (reference sequence). The ends were cut back, 2 bases at V and 1 base at J, with 5 bases in the middle.

This CDR3 is CASSLTGDEQYF. In nucleotides, the CDR3 is TGTGCCAGCAGCCTGACAGGGGACGAGCAGTACTTC. The chain joins TRBV5-4 to TRBJ2-7, with TRBD1 identical over 8 bases. V was clipped by 4 bases and J by 5 bases; unmatched bases: 2. This CDR3 is built from 12 residues. The germline CDR1 and CDR2 sequences are SGHNT and YYREEE (reference sequence).

The rearrangement links TRBV7-2 to TRBJ2-7; 11 bases agree with TRBD2. J was trimmed by 0 bases and V by 4 bases; bases with no gene match: 2. From germline, CDR1 is SGHTA and CDR2 FQGNSA. The CDR3 runs 15 residues. The CDR3 DNA is TGTGCCAGCAGCTCTAGCGGGGGGAGCTCCTACGAGCAGTACTTC. It is translated as CASSSSGGSSYEQYF.

This clone appeared a few times. V usage is TRBV4-1 and J usage is TRBJ1-5, with D maybe TRBD1 (5 bases). This CDR3 has 16 amino acids. V lost 7 bases and J lost 1, with 17 bases in between. In germline, CDR1 is MGHRA, CDR2 YSYEKL. CDR3 in amino acids: CASTLNLGGSNQPQHF. The CDR3 nucleotides are TGCGCCAGCACCCTGAATCTGGGGGGAAGCAATCAGCCCCAGCATTTT.

This clone appeared many times. The chain has TRBV13 and TRBJ1-2; 8 bases are a match to TRBD1. Looked up from germline, CDR1 is PRHDT and CDR2 is FYEKMQ (reference sequence). This CDR3 is built from 15 residues. After removal of 3 bases from V and 8 bases from J, the junction contained 11 bases not matched to a gene. CDR3 nucleotide sequence: TGTGCCAGCAGCTTTGGACAGGGCATCAACCAAGGCTACACCTTC. It encodes CASSFGQGINQGYTF.

V is TRBV5-6 and J is TRBJ2-3; D tentatively reads TRBD1 or TRBD2 (5 bases each). Germline loops: CDR1 SGHDT, CDR2 YYEEEE. CDR3 length equals 13 residues. Trimming took 0 bases from V and 7 from J, leaving 9 bases between them. The CDR3 is CASSLGDRNTQYF. DNA of the CDR3: TGTGCCAGCAGCTTGGGGGACCGCAATACGCAGTATTTT.

This rearrangement joins TRBV9 to TRBJ2-5, with D perhaps TRBD1 (8 bases). The germline V gene encodes CDR1 SGDLS and CDR2 YYNGEE. V dropped 0 bases and J dropped 0 bases, with 21 bases sitting between them. The CDR3 extends over 19 amino acids. The CDR3 here is CASSVGPRTGRGDQETQYF. CDR3 coding DNA: TGTGCCAGCAGCGTAGGCCCCAGGACAGGGAGGGGAGACCAAGAGACCCAGTACTTC. The variable domain in full, with the rest retrieved from reference TRBV9 and TRBJ2-5, is DSGVTQTPKHLITATGQRVTLRCSPRSGDLSVYWYQQSLDQGLQFLIQYYNGEERAKGNILERFSAQQFPDLHSELNLSSLELGDSALYFCASSVGPRTGRGDQETQYFGPGTRLLVL.

This clone was counted a few times. The chain employs TRBV6-1 and TRBJ1-2; 8 positions match TRBD1. J was trimmed by 4 bases and V by 8 bases; bases with no gene match: 3. Germline V gene data show CDR1 as MNHNS and CDR2 as SASEGT. This CDR3 has 12 amino acids. The CDR3 nucleotides read TGTGCCAGCGGGACAGGATTCTATGGCTACACCTTC. This encodes CASGTGFYGYTF.

This chain links TRBV5-6 with TRBJ2-7; 8 bases align to TRBD1. CDR1 SGHDT and CDR2 YYEEEE come from the germline V gene. The CDR3 is made up of 14 amino acids. The trim removed 2 bases at V and 3 bases at J, leaving 4 bases unmatched. Written as DNA, the CDR3 is TGTGCCAGCAGCTTCGGGACAGGATACTACGAGCAGTACTTC. This gives the protein CASSFGTGYYEQYF.

V and J are TRBV5-5 and TRBJ2-1; no firm D call. The CDR3 is 12 amino acids. Germline CDR1 is SGHKS and CDR2 is YYEKEE (reference sequence). V was shortened by 2 bases and J by 5 bases, with 5 bases between the two germline ends. In DNA, the CDR3 is TGTGCCAGCAGCTTAGCAGACAATGAGCAGTTCTTC. It specifies CASSLADNEQFF.

The rearrangement joins TRBV9 to TRBJ1-2; no firm D call. The CDR3 contains 14 residues. Trimming cost V 4 bases and J 7 bases, with 17 bases left between them. From germline, CDR1 is SGDLS and CDR2 YYNGEE. As DNA, the CDR3 is TGTGCCAGCAGCCCATCCGGTATGATAGGTGGCTACACCTTC. Its translation is CASSPSGMIGGYTF.

J is TRBJ2-2 and V is TRBV9; the D gene is possibly TRBD1 (5 bases). The germline V and J ends were trimmed by 7 bases and 2 bases, with 12 bases remaining between them. CDR3 length: 14 amino acids. From germline, CDR1 is SGDLS and CDR2 YYNGEE. As DNA, the CDR3 is TGTGCCAGCGATAAGGGGCCAAACACCGGGGAGCTGTTTTTT. Translated: CASDKGPNTGELFF.

The rearrangement uses TRBV15 and TRBJ2-3; 10 nucleotides agree with TRBD1. CDR3 length: 14 residues. The trim removed 2 bases at V and 14 bases at J, leaving 10 bases unmatched. Germline V gene lookup returns CDR1 LNHNV and CDR2 YYDKDF (reference sequence). The CDR3 reads CATSRPDRDRGPYF. The CDR3 DNA is TGTGCCACCAGCAGACCGGACCGGGACAGGGGTCCGTATTTT.

The chain joins TRBV29-1 to TRBJ1-1, with D hard to call. The germline V and J ends were trimmed by 6 bases and 2 bases, with 13 bases remaining between them. The length of the CDR3 is 13 residues. Germline CDR1 SQVTM, CDR2 ANQGSEA. The CDR3 sequence: CSVGPQANTEAFF. Here the CDR3 DNA reads TGCAGCGTGGGCCCGCAGGCCAACACTGAAGCTTTCTTT.

The chain uses TRBV6-6 and TRBJ2-4; D gene ambiguous. Germline CDR1 and CDR2: MNHNY and SVGAGI (reference sequence). CDR3 length: 13 amino acids. V lost 0 bases and J 8 bases, leaving 8 bases between the germline ends. The CDR3 sequence: CASSYSLTDIQYF. DNA for the CDR3: TGTGCCAGCAGTTACTCGCTGACCGACATTCAGTACTTC.